This entry lists 12 T cell receptor beta chains sequenced from one sample in a study of CD8 T cells in ankylosing spondylitis. TCRdb passed the 5' RACE reads through MiXCR, listing each CDR3 protein once. The sample consists of around 120,000 distinct CDR3 sequences, 24% of them appearing once. The sequenced sample consisted of synovial fluid, either unsorted or a sorted T cell fraction (not recorded which). All receptors derive from a male donor with ankylosing spondylitis.

The chain employs TRBV18 and TRBJ1-1; 10 nucleotides match TRBD1. Germline lookup yields CDR1 KGHSH and CDR2 LQKENI. V shed 2 bases and J 3 bases; nucleotides not matched to a gene: 3. This CDR3 is 15 amino acids long. CDR3 loop: CASSPRGTGDTEAFF. DNA of the CDR3: TGTGCCAGCTCACCAAGGGGGACAGGGGACACTGAAGCTTTCTTT.

This clonotype has just a few counts. Being one base from a much bigger clone, this may be a read error. This rearrangement joins TRBV12-3 or TRBV12-4 to TRBJ2-3; 9 bases are shared with TRBD2. This CDR3 comprises 18 residues. Germline trimming cut 8 bases from V and 0 bases from J; bases unmatched to any gene: 15. This CDR3 is CASCPSGAGGISTDTQYF. CDR3 in DNA: TGTGCCAGCTGCCCCTCAGGAGCGGGGGGAATTAGCACAGATACGCAGTATTTT.

Worth noting for this clonotype: The junction departs from germline at one end; a sequencing error may be responsible. The rearrangement joins TRBV10-3 to TRBJ2-3; 9 bases match TRBD1. Germline CDR1 is ENHRY and CDR2 is SYGVKD. The CDR3 runs 16 residues. The CDR3 protein is CATSGKQGAVTDTQYF. The CDR3 nucleotides are TGTGCCACCAGTGGGAAACAGGGGGCAGTCACAGATACGCAGTATTTT.

This clonotype was seen a handful of times. V gene TRBV10-3 combines with J gene TRBJ2-3, with a weak D call TRBD2 (6 bases). V lost 0 bases and J 10 bases, leaving 20 bases between the germline ends. The CDR3 sequence is 16 residues long. Germline V lookup: CDR1 ENHRY, CDR2 SYGVKD. CDR3 loop: CAISESSGGASGAQYF. The CDR3 DNA follows: TGTGCCATCAGTGAGTCGTCCGGGGGTGCTTCAGGAGCGCAGTATTTT.

CDR3 loop: CSARDSRLSGLAYQETQYF. The DNA for the CDR3 is TGCAGTGCTAGAGATTCCCGACTCTCGGGACTAGCATACCAAGAGACCCAGTACTTC. The chain couples TRBV20-1 to TRBJ2-5, with 9 bases fitting TRBD2. The CDR3 totals 19 residues. V lost 0 bases to trimming and J lost 0 bases; unmatched junction nucleotides: 14. Germline loops: CDR1 DFQATT, CDR2 SNEGSKA (reference sequence).

The V and J genes are TRBV7-2 and TRBJ1-5; no firm D call. The CDR3 length is 14 residues. The germline CDR1 and CDR2 sequences are SGHTA and FQGNSA. Trimming took off 5 bases at V and 5 bases at J, with 13 bases between the two ends. The CDR3 spells CASSPRTGDQPQHF. Here the CDR3 DNA reads TGTGCCAGCAGCCCCCGGACGGGCGATCAGCCCCAGCATTTT.

V usage is TRBV29-1 and J usage is TRBJ2-3; D call uncertain. V was shortened by 3 bases and J by 1 base, with 11 bases between the two germline ends. Per germline, CDR1 SQVTM and CDR2 ANQGSEA. This CDR3 contains 14 residues. This CDR3 reads CSVDLGTGTDTQYF. The CDR3 DNA is TGCAGCGTTGATTTAGGTACTGGCACAGATACGCAGTATTTT.

The chain employs TRBV20-1 and TRBJ2-1; 8 bases map to TRBD2. Germline assignment: CDR1 DFQATT and CDR2 SNEGSKA (reference sequence). The CDR3 is 15 amino acids. V shed 2 bases, J shed 5 bases, and the junction held 8 bases outside the gene matches. CDR3 region: CSARPWTSTHNEQFF. The CDR3 region has the DNA TGCAGTGCTAGACCCTGGACTAGCACCCACAATGAGCAGTTCTTC.

This clonotype occurred a few times. The genes are TRBV7-8 and TRBJ2-7, with D unclear. Trimming removed 5 bases from V and 5 bases from J, with 13 bases in between. The CDR3 consists of 13 residues. Germline CDR1 reads SGHVS; CDR2 reads FQNEAQ. CDR3 DNA: TGTGCCAGCAGCATCTACTCGGAAGACGAGCAGTACTTC. Amino acid sequence: CASSIYSEDEQYF.

This clonotype showed up many times. The chain is built from TRBV3-1 and TRBJ2-3; 14 positions agree with TRBD2. V dropped 3 bases and J dropped 4; count of bases not matched to a gene: 3. The CDR3 runs to 16 residues. Germline CDR1 reads LGHDT; CDR2 reads YNNKEL (reference sequence). DNA for the CDR3: TGTGCCAGCAGCCAGGGACTAGCGGGAGTAGCAGATACGCAGTATTTT. Translation: CASSQGLAGVADTQYF.

The chain recombines TRBV7-9 with TRBJ1-1, with D unclear. In germline, CDR1 is SEHNR, CDR2 FQNEAQ (reference sequence). The CDR3 runs 15 residues. CDR3 residues: CATAKPDGIRTEAFF. The CDR3 coding sequence is TGTGCAACAGCAAAGCCCGACGGTATCAGGACTGAAGCTTTCTTT.

CDR3: CASSVGTGTGELFF. CDR3 bases: TGCGCCAGCAGCGTAGGAACAGGTACCGGGGAGCTGTTTTTT. This chain uses TRBV5-1 with TRBJ2-2, with TRBD1 as a possible D gene (5 bases). Germline CDR1 is SGHRS and CDR2 is YFSETQ. The V end lost 4 bases, the J end lost 5 bases, and 12 bases lay between the germline ends. The CDR3 is 14 amino acids.